This passage covers 3 T cell receptor beta chains from one sample sequenced in a study of blood T cells in healthy people across ages. Through a sample-barcoded 5' primer and a J-beta primer mix, a second PCR was run for about 6 to 11 cycles. Each CDR3 protein gets one entry after TCRdb re-called the 5' RACE reads with MiXCR. Among under 2 million distinct CDR3 sequences listed, roughly a third were seen once. Sequenced: blood. All receptors come from a woman aged 25 to 39 in good health.

This clonotype was detected only a few times. The V and J genes are TRBV10-3 and TRBJ2-2, with TRBD1 matching over 7 bases. V trimming: 3 bases; J trimming: 2 bases; junction bases outside the gene matches: 6. This CDR3 has 16 residues. Germline-derived CDR1 and CDR2 are ENHRY and SYGVKD. This CDR3 is CAISDARQGNTGELFF. The CDR3 bases are TGTGCCATCAGTGACGCCCGACAGGGTAACACCGGGGAGCTGTTTTTT.

This clonotype was picked up a small number of times. The chain joins TRBV11-2 to TRBJ2-5, with 14 positions matching TRBD2. Trimming cost V 5 bases and J 5 bases; bases outside gene matches: 7. This CDR3 has 16 residues. From germline, CDR1 is SGHAT and CDR2 FQNNGV. CDR3 in DNA: TGTGCCAGCAGCCAGACTAGCGGGGGGGCCTTGGAGACCCAGTACTTC. As protein: CASSQTSGGALETQYF.

The chain uses TRBV2 and TRBJ2-5; possible D gene TRBD2, 6 bases. The CDR3 is made up of 15 amino acids. V was cut by 2 bases and J by 7 bases, with 17 bases left in between. The V gene's germline CDR1 is SNHLY and CDR2 FYNNEI. The CDR3 nucleotides are TGTGCCAGCAGTGAAAATTGGTACGGGAGCGGGACCCAGTACTTC. This encodes CASSENWYGSGTQYF.